Described below is a single T cell receptor beta chain sequence and its context. Antigen: not known. With 4 bases clipped from V and 6 bases from J, the junction kept 7 bases outside the gene matches. This CDR3 spans 13 amino acids. CDR1 SGHDT and CDR2 YYEEEE come from the germline V gene. This sample was included in a study of T cell responses to AZD1222 COVID-19 vaccine. Points from the study as a whole: Only five to seven individuals given AZD1222 were seropositive at baseline. Two doses of AZD1222 preceded a rise in Spike-specific TCR breadth and depth. The span of vaccine-associated CD4 TCRs extended across spike, with dominance at 160-218 and 743-854. Donors were chiefly white British, with a greater number of females, and clonal diversity was perhaps underestimated.

Only in-frame clones appear in the TCRdb table, and some are missing; sequencing was by immunoSEQ multiplex PCR. The table shows about 170,000 clones, with roughly 92% occurring only once. The input for sequencing was peripheral blood, taken on day 0 of AZD1222 vaccination. The chain links TRBV5-6 to TRBJ2-7; 7 bases line up with TRBD2. The source is an adult in good health. The CDR3 region is CASSLRGTREQYF. The CDR3 nucleotides are TGTGCCAGCAGCCTGCGGGGGACTCGCGAGCAGTACTTC.